Shown below are 15 T cell receptor beta chains from a single sample sequenced in a study of blood T cells in healthy people across ages. For the second PCR, which ran for roughly 7 to 11 cycles, a sample-barcoded 5' primer and a J-beta primer mix were used. TCRdb reprocessed the 5' RACE reads with MiXCR, giving one entry per CDR3 protein. The sample contains hundreds of thousands of distinct CDR3 sequences, around 24% of which appear only once. A further study also used this sample, focusing on T cells of mothers and their children.

What was sequenced was blood. The receptors originated from a boy between 5 and 17 years old in good health.

This chain joins TRBV30 and TRBJ1-2, with D hard to call. This CDR3 has 11 amino acids. Germline V gene data show CDR1 as GTSNPN and CDR2 as SVGIG (reference sequence). The V end was cut by 6 bases, the J end by 7 bases, with 12 bases between. CDR3 DNA: TGTGCCTGTAGAGCGGGCCTTGGCTACACCTTC. It specifies CACRAGLGYTF.

This clonotype was observed a handful of times. Relative to the germline gene, one junction end is altered; a read error may explain this. The chain links TRBV5-8 to TRBJ2-1; 11 bases are shared with TRBD2. The CDR3 loop spans 14 amino acids. CDR1 and CDR2 from the germline V gene are SGHTS and YDEGEE. The CDR3 DNA reads as TGTGCCAGCAGCTACGGACTAGCGGGCAATGAGCAGTCCTTC. Translated: CASSYGLAGNEQSF.

This clonotype was counted between two and nine times. The chain couples TRBV4-1 to TRBJ1-1, with 7 bases identical to TRBD1. The junction had 7 bases not matched to a gene; V was cut back by 4 bases and J by 2 bases. This CDR3 has 15 residues. The germline CDR1 and CDR2 sequences are MGHRA and YSYEKL. In DNA, the CDR3 is TGCGCCAGCAGCCTCCTAGGGACAGATAACACTGAAGCTTTCTTT. Translation gives CASSLLGTDNTEAFF.

The rearrangement links TRBV28 to TRBJ2-5, with 9 bases fitting TRBD1. With the DNA end fitting TRBJ2-7 better, the J assignment may be wrong. CDR3 length equals 14 residues. The germline gives CDR1 MDHEN, CDR2 SYDVKM. The CDR3 loop reads CASRTGGSSYEQYF. CDR3 in DNA: TGTGCCAGCAGAACAGGGGGCTCTTCCTACGAGCAGTACTTC.

The chain couples TRBV20-1 to TRBJ2-1; TRBD2 might be the D (7 bases). Germline values: CDR1 DFQATT, CDR2 SNEGSKA (reference sequence). The CDR3 extends over 14 amino acids. Trimming took off 6 bases at V and 4 bases at J, with 16 bases between the two ends. CDR3 region: CSAVPGGVYNEQFF. CDR3 coding DNA: TGCAGTGCCGTACCGGGGGGCGTATACAATGAGCAGTTCTTC.

This clonotype was seen only a few times. Germline is not matched at one junction end, which may reflect a read error. V usage is TRBV11-1 and J usage is TRBJ1-1, with D maybe TRBD1 (5 bases). The CDR3 has 14 amino acids. CDR1 and CDR2 from the germline V gene are SGHAT and FQDESV (reference sequence). The CDR3 protein is CASSLGRKNTETFF. The CDR3 region has the DNA TGTGCCAGCAGCTTGGGACGGAAGAACACTGAAACTTTCTTT.

This clonotype was recorded many times. V usage is TRBV21-1 and J usage is TRBJ2-1; TRBD2 was called by the table and not checked on the DNA. TRBV21-1 is a recognized pseudogene. This CDR3 is 19 amino acids long. CDR3 in DNA: TGTGCCAGCAGCCCGAGCGGGAGGGCCAGAAAGGGGGCCTACAATGAGCAGTTCTTC. Its translation is CASSPSGRARKGAYNEQFF.

Note on this clonotype: A junction boundary mismatches the germline segment, possibly from a read error. This rearrangement joins TRBV29-1 to TRBJ1-1; D possibly corresponds to TRBD1 (5 bases). This CDR3 has 12 residues. CDR1 is SQVTM and CDR2 is ANQGSEA in the germline V gene. CDR3 protein: CSVAGGYTDAFF. CDR3 DNA sequence: TGCAGCGTTGCCGGGGGTTACACTGACGCTTTCTTT.

This clonotype was recorded a few times. The chain combines TRBV7-8 with TRBJ2-5; possibly TRBD1 for D (6 bases). From germline, CDR1 is SGHVS and CDR2 FQNEAQ. V was cut by 1 base and J by 5 bases, with 14 bases left in between. There are 15 residues in the CDR3. The CDR3 region has the DNA TGTGCCAGCAGCTTAGTCGGAGAGAGGGGGGAGACCCAGTACTTC. Amino acids: CASSLVGERGETQYF. Based on the CDR3 plus reference TRBV7-8 and TRBJ2-5, the full variable domain is GAGVSQSPRYKVAKRGQDVALRCDPISGHVSLFWYQQALGQGPEFLTYFQNEAQLDKSGLPSDRFFAERPEGSVSTLKIQRTQQEDSAVYLCASSLVGERGETQYFGPGTRLLVL.

The chain carries TRBV15 and TRBJ1-5, with 10 nucleotides matching TRBD1. Trimming removed 4 bases from V and 5 bases from J; junction bases left unmatched: 8. The CDR3 length is 16 residues. Germline V gene lookup returns CDR1 LNHNV and CDR2 YYDKDF (reference sequence). CDR3: CATSMGDRGPYQPQHF. Written as DNA, the CDR3 is TGTGCCACCAGCATGGGGGACAGGGGACCGTATCAGCCCCAGCATTTT.

This clonotype was counted only a few times. The DNA for the CDR3 is TGTGCCAGCTCACCAATTGCAGGACAGGGGACCTACGAGCAGTACTTC. This codes for CASSPIAGQGTYEQYF. V and J are TRBV18 and TRBJ2-5; TRBD1 agrees at 9 bases. The closer fit of TRBJ2-7 to the DNA end suggests the J call may be wrong. The length of the CDR3 is 16 residues. CDR1 and CDR2 (germline): KGHSH, LQKENI.

The chain employs TRBV10-3 and TRBJ2-5; possible D gene TRBD2, 7 bases. Judging by the DNA end, TRBJ2-1 fits better; the J call may be wrong. The CDR3 length is 16 residues. Germline V lookup: CDR1 ENHRY, CDR2 SYGVKD. The CDR3 loop is CAISESSGDYYNEQFF. CDR3 DNA: TGTGCCATCAGTGAGTCCTCAGGGGACTACTACAATGAGCAGTTCTTC.

The chain couples TRBV7-9 to TRBJ2-7; 7 nucleotides align to TRBD2. With V trimmed by 1 base and J by 6 bases, 9 bases remained unmatched. In germline, CDR1 is SEHNR, CDR2 FQNEAQ (reference sequence). The CDR3 has 15 residues. The CDR3, as DNA: TGTGCCAGCAGCTTAGGGACCCAGCGGGATTCCGAGCAGTACTTC. It codes for CASSLGTQRDSEQYF.

The V call is TRBV5-1, the J call TRBJ1-4; tentatively, D is TRBD1 (6 bases). This CDR3 has 15 residues. Per germline, CDR1 SGHRS and CDR2 YFSETQ. The ends were cut back, 4 bases at V and 7 bases at J, with 17 bases in the middle. The CDR3 is CASSEAGAACEKLFF. The CDR3 DNA reads as TGCGCCAGCAGCGAAGCAGGGGCGGCATGTGAAAAACTGTTTTTT.

The chain carries TRBV28 and TRBJ2-5, with no clear D. The J call is in doubt because the DNA end fits TRBJ2-1 better. Germline V lookup: CDR1 MDHEN, CDR2 SYDVKM. The CDR3 totals 14 residues. CDR3 coding DNA: TGTGCCAGCAGCCTCGTTCCAACACACAATGAGCAGTTCTTC. It translates to CASSLVPTHNEQFF.